One and the same sample provided the 22 T cell receptor beta chains below, sequenced in a study of blood T cell repertoires in COVID-19. Assay used: immunoSEQ multiplex PCR; TCRdb lists only in-frame clones, some missing. The table lists 100,000 to 130,000 clones, roughly 84% of them singletons. The source material was peripheral blood. The origin of the receptors is a human donor in a cohort sampled during active COVID-19.

V usage is TRBV7-9 and J usage is TRBJ2-7; TRBD2 matches at 9 bases. Germline CDR1 is SEHNR and CDR2 is FQNEAQ (reference sequence). The CDR3 covers 15 residues. V trimming: 5 bases; J trimming: 1 base; junction bases outside the gene matches: 6. This CDR3 is CASSPQTSGSYEQYF. The DNA for the CDR3 is TGTGCCAGCAGCCCGCAGACTAGCGGTTCCTACGAGCAGTACTTC.

The chain recombines TRBV28 with TRBJ2-1; 7 nucleotides align to TRBD2. The germline V gene encodes CDR1 MDHEN and CDR2 SYDVKM. The CDR3 is 16 residues long. V lost 2 bases, J lost 0 bases, and 4 bases stayed unmatched. CDR3 amino acids: CASSLGTSVSYNEQFF. The CDR3, as DNA: TGTGCCAGCAGTTTAGGTACTAGCGTCTCCTACAATGAGCAGTTCTTC.

Note on this clone: Other DNA sequences in this specimen translate into the identical CDR3. This chain uses TRBV28 with TRBJ1-5; 8 bases are a match to TRBD1. CDR3 length: 16 residues. With 6 bases clipped from V and 0 bases from J, the junction kept 7 bases outside the gene matches. Germline CDR1 MDHEN, CDR2 SYDVKM. The CDR3 here is CASSFLQGVSNQPQHF. CDR3 in DNA: TGTGCCAGCAGCTTCTTACAGGGGGTTAGCAATCAGCCCCAGCATTTT.

The V call is TRBV19, the J call TRBJ1-5, with D maybe TRBD1 (5 bases). Trimming took off 8 bases at V and 0 bases at J, with 8 bases between the two ends. The germline V gene has CDR1 LNHDA and CDR2 SQIVND (reference sequence). There are 13 residues in the CDR3. For the CDR3, the DNA is TGTGCCAGTTCAGGGAATAGCAATCAGCCCCAGCATTTT. Translation: CASSGNSNQPQHF.

This clone appeared a single time. The gene calls are TRBV20-1 and TRBJ2-7; 8 bases align to TRBD1. Germline assignment: CDR1 DFQATT and CDR2 SNEGSKA (reference sequence). Losses at the gene ends were 3 bases for V and 7 bases for J; bases not matched to a gene: 8. CDR3 length: 13 amino acids. The CDR3 sequence: CSASKQGVGEQYV. DNA for the CDR3: TGCAGTGCTAGTAAACAGGGGGTAGGAGAGCAGTACGTC.

The rearrangement uses TRBV5-1 and TRBJ2-2; TRBD1 agrees at 7 bases. Looked up from germline, CDR1 is SGHRS and CDR2 is YFSETQ. Trimming cost V 0 bases and J 4 bases; bases outside gene matches: 6. The CDR3 is 16 residues long. The CDR3 protein is CASSLAPGQLTGELFF. In DNA form, the CDR3 reads TGCGCCAGCAGCTTGGCCCCGGGACAGCTCACCGGGGAGCTGTTTTTT.

In regard to this clone: Distinct nucleotide sequences in the sample also encode this CDR3. The chain joins TRBV12-3 or TRBV12-4 to TRBJ1-1; 10 positions match TRBD1. This CDR3 region has 13 residues. V lost 8 bases and J lost 5; bases outside the gene matches: 5. CDR3 protein: CASSPGQGTEAFF. Here the CDR3 DNA reads TGTGCCAGCTCCCCGGGACAGGGGACTGAAGCTTTCTTT.

A word on this clone: An end of the junction differs from the germline gene, which may be a read error. Other DNA sequences in this specimen translate into the identical CDR3. The V and J genes are TRBV6-1 and TRBJ1-6; D may be TRBD1 (6 bases). The CDR3 spans 14 residues. The V gene's germline CDR1 is MNHNS and CDR2 SASEGT. This CDR3 is CASSEVGQTSPLHF. DNA of the CDR3: TGTGCCAGCAGTGAAGTGGGACAAACTTCACCCCTTCACTTT.

The chain couples TRBV5-4 to TRBJ1-1; D is possibly TRBD1 (5 bases). Trimming took 3 bases from V and 2 from J, leaving 8 bases between them. Per the germline V gene, CDR1 is SGHNT and CDR2 is YYREEE (reference sequence). The CDR3 sequence is 13 residues long. The CDR3 DNA is TGTGCCAGCAGCTACGACAGAAACACTGAAGCTTTCTTT. This encodes CASSYDRNTEAFF.

V gene TRBV7-2 combines with J gene TRBJ2-1; 12 bases are shared with TRBD2. Germline V gene data show CDR1 as SGHTA and CDR2 as FQGNSA. J was trimmed by 4 bases and V by 5 bases; bases with no gene match: 15. CDR3 size: 19 residues. Here the CDR3 DNA reads TGTGCCAGCAGCCTGTCCGGGACTAGCGGGCGCCTCGGGTACAATGAGCAGTTCTTC. This encodes CASSLSGTSGRLGYNEQFF.

This clone was seen just once. The chain combines TRBV6-2 or TRBV6-3 with TRBJ2-3; TRBD2 agrees at 9 bases. The CDR3 runs 15 residues. CDR1 and CDR2 (germline): MNHEY, SVGEGT. J was trimmed by 6 bases and V by 2 bases; bases with no gene match: 6. This CDR3 is CASSYLAGRADTQYF. For the CDR3, the DNA is TGTGCCAGCAGTTACCTAGCGGGACGTGCGGATACGCAGTATTTT.

The J gene is TRBJ2-1, the V gene TRBV4-3; 7 nucleotides align to TRBD2. CDR1 is LGHNA and CDR2 is YSLEER in the germline V gene. The V segment lost 0 bases and the J segment 9 bases; nucleotides outside the gene matches: 11. This CDR3 spans 16 amino acids. This CDR3 is CASSQDGLAVYSEQFF. The CDR3 DNA reads TGCGCCAGCAGCCAAGATGGTCTAGCGGTTTATTCTGAGCAGTTCTTC.

The chain joins TRBV10-3 to TRBJ2-5; the match to TRBD2 covers 7 bases. This CDR3 contains 15 residues. Trimming cost V 6 bases and J 3 bases; bases outside gene matches: 10. CDR1 is ENHRY, CDR2 SYGVKD, per germline. Here the CDR3 reads CAIREHTSEKETQYF. In DNA form, the CDR3 reads TGTGCCATCAGGGAGCACACTAGCGAAAAAGAGACCCAGTACTTC.

This chain uses TRBV6-1 with TRBJ2-7; D possibly corresponds to TRBD2 (6 bases). CDR3 length: 17 amino acids. Germline values: CDR1 MNHNS, CDR2 SASEGT. Trimming took 2 bases from V and 0 from J, leaving 17 bases between them. The CDR3 is CASSEPPGRGSSYEQYV. DNA of the CDR3: TGTGCCAGCAGTGAACCCCCCGGGAGAGGGAGCTCCTACGAGCAGTACGTC.

The V and J genes are TRBV10-3 and TRBJ2-7, with D maybe TRBD1 (5 bases). CDR3 size: 12 residues. V was clipped by 6 bases and J by 3 bases, with 9 bases between them. Per the germline V gene, CDR1 is ENHRY and CDR2 is SYGVKD. The CDR3 nucleotides are TGTGCCATCAGCCGACAGAACTACGAGCAGTACTTC. Amino acid sequence: CAISRQNYEQYF.

This rearrangement joins TRBV12-1 to TRBJ2-5; whether TRBD1, the table's D call, matches the DNA was not checked. TRBV12-1 is deemed a pseudogene. CDR3 length: 15 residues. In nucleotides, the CDR3 is TGTGCCAGCAGCCACCACTGGACAGGGCAAGAGACCCAGTACTTC. Its protein is CASSHHWTGQETQYF.

V is TRBV28 and J is TRBJ2-2; 8 positions agree with TRBD2. This CDR3 is built from 17 residues. Germline lookup yields CDR1 MDHEN and CDR2 SYDVKM. Trimming removed 6 bases from V and 5 bases from J; junction bases left unmatched: 14. CDR3 sequence reads: CASSSSDAAGVTGELFF. CDR3 coding DNA: TGTGCCAGCAGCTCCTCCGACGCAGCGGGAGTGACCGGGGAGCTGTTTTTT.

The chain joins TRBV30 to TRBJ1-3; D might be TRBD1 (5 bases). This CDR3 is built from 13 residues. V gave up 2 bases and J gave up 4 bases, with 9 bases separating them. Germline CDR1 reads GTSNPN; CDR2 reads SVGIG (reference sequence). Here the CDR3 reads CAWSTPGGNTIYF. In DNA form, the CDR3 reads TGTGCCTGGAGTACACCAGGGGGAAACACCATATATTTT. The full variable domain, with the rest looked up from reference TRBV30 and TRBJ1-3, is SQTIHQWPATLVQPVGSPLSLECTVEGTSNPNLYWYRQAAGRGLQLLFYSVGIGQISSEVPQNLSASRPQDRQFILSSKKLLLSDSGFYLCAWSTPGGNTIYFGEGSWLTVV.

The J gene is TRBJ1-2, the V gene TRBV7-2; D is perhaps TRBD1 (5 bases). The CDR3 contains 14 residues. CDR1 and CDR2 from the germline V gene are SGHTA and FQGNSA. With 2 bases removed from V and 5 bases from J, the gap between germline ends came to 12 bases. CDR3 nucleotides: TGTGCCAGCAGCTTAAAGTCGAAGGGGTATGGCTACACCTTC. Its protein product is CASSLKSKGYGYTF.

The gene calls are TRBV30 and TRBJ2-7; D remains ambiguous. Germline CDR1 and CDR2: GTSNPN and SVGIG (reference sequence). V lost 0 bases and J lost 6, with 12 bases in between. This CDR3 region has 13 residues. CDR3 nucleotides: TGTGCCTGGAGTGTAAATTTCGGGTCCGAGCAGTACTTC. It is translated as CAWSVNFGSEQYF.

V gene TRBV10-3 combines with J gene TRBJ2-6; D perhaps matches TRBD2 (5 bases). The germline CDR1 and CDR2 sequences are ENHRY and SYGVKD. V dropped 7 bases and J dropped 0 bases, with 13 bases sitting between them. There are 16 residues in the CDR3. This CDR3 reads CAITSGLNSGANVLTF. The CDR3 DNA sequence: TGTGCCATCACGAGCGGACTGAACTCTGGGGCCAACGTCCTGACTTTC.

In its sample, this clone was seen a few times. The genes are TRBV7-8 and TRBJ1-1, with 11 bases matching TRBD1. The trim removed 3 bases at V and 5 bases at J, leaving 2 bases unmatched. Germline assignment: CDR1 SGHVS and CDR2 FQNEAQ. The CDR3 spans 14 residues. In nucleotides, the CDR3 is TGTGCCAGCAGCTTCGGACAGGGGGCGACTGAAGCTTTCTTT. Protein: CASSFGQGATEAFF.